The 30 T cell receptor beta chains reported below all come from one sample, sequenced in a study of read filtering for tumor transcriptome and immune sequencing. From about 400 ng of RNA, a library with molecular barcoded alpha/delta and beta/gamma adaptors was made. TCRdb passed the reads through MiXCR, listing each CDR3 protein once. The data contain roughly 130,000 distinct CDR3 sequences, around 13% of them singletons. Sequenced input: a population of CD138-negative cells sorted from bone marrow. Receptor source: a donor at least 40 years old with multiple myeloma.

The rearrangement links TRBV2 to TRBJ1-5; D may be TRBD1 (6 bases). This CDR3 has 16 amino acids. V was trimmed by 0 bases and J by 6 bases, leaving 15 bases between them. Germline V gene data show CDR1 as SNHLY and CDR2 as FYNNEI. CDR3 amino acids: CASSEAGVGASQPQHF. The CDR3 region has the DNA TGTGCCAGCAGTGAAGCGGGCGTGGGGGCCAGTCAGCCCCAGCATTTT.

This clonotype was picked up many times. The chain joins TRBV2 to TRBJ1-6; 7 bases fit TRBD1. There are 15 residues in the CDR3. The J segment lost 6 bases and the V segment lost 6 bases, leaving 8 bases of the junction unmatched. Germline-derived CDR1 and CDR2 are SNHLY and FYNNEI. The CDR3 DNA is TGTGCCAGCAGCTACCGACAGGGAACTAATTCACCCCTCCACTTT. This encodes CASSYRQGTNSPLHF.

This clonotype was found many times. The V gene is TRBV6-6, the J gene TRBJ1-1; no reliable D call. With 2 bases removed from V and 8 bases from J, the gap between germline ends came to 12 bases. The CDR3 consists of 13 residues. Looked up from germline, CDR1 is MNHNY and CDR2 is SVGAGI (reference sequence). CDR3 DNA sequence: TGTGCCAGCAGTTACGACCAGGACGCGGAAGCTTTCTTT. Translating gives CASSYDQDAEAFF.

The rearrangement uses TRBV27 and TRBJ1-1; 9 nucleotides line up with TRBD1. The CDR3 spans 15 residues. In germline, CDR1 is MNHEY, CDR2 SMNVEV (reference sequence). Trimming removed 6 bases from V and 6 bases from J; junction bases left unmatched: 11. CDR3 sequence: CASRKQGAGGSEAFF. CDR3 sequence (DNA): TGTGCCAGCAGAAAACAGGGGGCCGGTGGGTCTGAAGCTTTCTTT.

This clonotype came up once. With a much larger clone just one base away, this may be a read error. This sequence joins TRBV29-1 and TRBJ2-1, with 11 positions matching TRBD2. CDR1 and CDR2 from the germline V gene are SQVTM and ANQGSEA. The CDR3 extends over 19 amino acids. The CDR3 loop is CSADGGRTSGLRGDNEQSF. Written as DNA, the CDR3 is TGCAGCGCCGATGGGGGTAGGACTAGCGGGTTGCGTGGGGACAATGAGCAGTCCTTC.

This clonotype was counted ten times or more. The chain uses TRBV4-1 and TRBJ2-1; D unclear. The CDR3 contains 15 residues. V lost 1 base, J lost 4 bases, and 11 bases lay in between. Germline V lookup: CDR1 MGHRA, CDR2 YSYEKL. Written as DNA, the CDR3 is TGCGCCAGCAGCCAAGGGACGGGCCCTTACAATGAGCAGTTCTTC. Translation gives CASSQGTGPYNEQFF.

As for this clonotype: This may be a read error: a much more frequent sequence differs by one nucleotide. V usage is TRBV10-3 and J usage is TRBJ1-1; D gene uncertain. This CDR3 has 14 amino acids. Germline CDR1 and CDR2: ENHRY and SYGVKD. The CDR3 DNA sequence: TGTGCCATCAGCCCGACTCTTAGGAACACTGAAGCTCTCTTT. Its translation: CAISPTLRNTEALF.

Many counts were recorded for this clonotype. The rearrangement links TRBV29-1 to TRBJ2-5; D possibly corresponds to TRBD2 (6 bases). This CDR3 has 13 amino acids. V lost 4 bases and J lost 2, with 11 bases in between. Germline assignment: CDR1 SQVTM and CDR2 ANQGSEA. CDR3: CSVGTGGQETQYF. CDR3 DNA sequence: TGCAGCGTTGGGACCGGGGGTCAAGAGACCCAGTACTTC.

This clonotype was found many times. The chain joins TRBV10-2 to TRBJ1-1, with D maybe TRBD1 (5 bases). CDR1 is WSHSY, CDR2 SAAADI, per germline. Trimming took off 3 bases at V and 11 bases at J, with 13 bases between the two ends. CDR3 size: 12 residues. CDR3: CASSDRGGDAFF. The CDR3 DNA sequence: TGCGCCAGCAGTGACCGTGGAGGGGATGCTTTCTTT.

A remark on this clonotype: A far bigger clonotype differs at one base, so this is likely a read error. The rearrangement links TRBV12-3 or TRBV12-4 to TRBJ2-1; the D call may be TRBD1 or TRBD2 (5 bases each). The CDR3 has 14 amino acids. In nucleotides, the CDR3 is TGTGCCAGCGGTTTCGGGACCTTGCCGATTGAGCAGTTCTTC. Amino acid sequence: CASGFGTLPIEQFF.

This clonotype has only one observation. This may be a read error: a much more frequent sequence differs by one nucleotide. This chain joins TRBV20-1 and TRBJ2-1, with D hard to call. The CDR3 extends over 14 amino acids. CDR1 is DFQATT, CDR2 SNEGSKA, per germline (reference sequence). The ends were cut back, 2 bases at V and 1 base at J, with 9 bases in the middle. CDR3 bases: TGCAGTGCTAGAAGTCCCGTGTCCTACAATGAGCAGTTCTTC. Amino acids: CSARSPVSYNEQFF.

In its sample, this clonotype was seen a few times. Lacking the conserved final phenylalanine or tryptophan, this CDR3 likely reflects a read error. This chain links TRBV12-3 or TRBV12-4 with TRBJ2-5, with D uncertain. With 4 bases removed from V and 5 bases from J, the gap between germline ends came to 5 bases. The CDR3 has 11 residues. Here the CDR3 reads CASSSQETQYS. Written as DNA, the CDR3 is TGTGCCAGCAGTTCCCAGGAGACCCAGTACTCC.

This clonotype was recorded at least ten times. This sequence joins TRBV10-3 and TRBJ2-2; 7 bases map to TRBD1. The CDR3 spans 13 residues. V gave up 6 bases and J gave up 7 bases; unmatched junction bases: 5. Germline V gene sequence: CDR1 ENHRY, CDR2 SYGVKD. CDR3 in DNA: TGTGCCATCAGACCCACAGGGGACGGGGAGCTGTTTTTT. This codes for CAIRPTGDGELFF.

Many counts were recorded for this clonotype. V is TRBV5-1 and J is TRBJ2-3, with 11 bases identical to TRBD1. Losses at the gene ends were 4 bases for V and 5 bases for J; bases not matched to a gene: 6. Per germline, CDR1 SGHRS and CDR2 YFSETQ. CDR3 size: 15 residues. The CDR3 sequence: CASSVGQGVKDTQYF. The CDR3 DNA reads TGCGCCAGCAGCGTGGGACAGGGGGTTAAAGATACGCAGTATTTT.

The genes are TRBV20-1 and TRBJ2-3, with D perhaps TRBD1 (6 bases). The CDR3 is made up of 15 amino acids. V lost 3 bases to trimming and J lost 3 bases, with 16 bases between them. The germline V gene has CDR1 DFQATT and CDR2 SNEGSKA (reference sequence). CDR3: CSASVREGGTDTQYF. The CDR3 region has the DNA TGCAGTGCTAGTGTACGGGAAGGGGGTACAGATACGCAGTATTTT.

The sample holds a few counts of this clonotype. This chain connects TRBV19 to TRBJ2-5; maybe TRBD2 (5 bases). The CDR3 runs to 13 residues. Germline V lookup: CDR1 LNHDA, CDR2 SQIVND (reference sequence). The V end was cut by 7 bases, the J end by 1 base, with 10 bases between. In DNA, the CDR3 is TGTGCCAGTACTTCGACTACCCAAGAGACCCAGTACTTC. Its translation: CASTSTTQETQYF.

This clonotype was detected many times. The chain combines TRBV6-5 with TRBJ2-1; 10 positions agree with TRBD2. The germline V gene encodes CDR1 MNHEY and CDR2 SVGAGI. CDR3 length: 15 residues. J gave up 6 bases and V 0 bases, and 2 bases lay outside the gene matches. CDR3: CASSYSLAGVNEQFF. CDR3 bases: TGTGCCAGCAGTTACTCCCTAGCGGGAGTCAATGAGCAGTTCTTC.

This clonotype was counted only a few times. CDR3 sequence (DNA): TGTGCCAGCAGCTTACGCGCCGGGACAGTCAACACCGGGGAGCTGTTTTTT. It codes for CASSLRAGTVNTGELFF. This chain joins TRBV5-6 and TRBJ2-2; 7 bases are shared with TRBD1. V lost 2 bases to trimming and J lost 2 bases; unmatched junction nucleotides: 9. This CDR3 is built from 17 residues. The germline gives CDR1 SGHDT, CDR2 YYEEEE.

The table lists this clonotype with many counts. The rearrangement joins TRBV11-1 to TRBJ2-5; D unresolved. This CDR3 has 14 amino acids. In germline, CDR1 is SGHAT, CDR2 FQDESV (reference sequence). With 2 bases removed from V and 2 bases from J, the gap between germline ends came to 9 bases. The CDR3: CASSLNSGQETQYF. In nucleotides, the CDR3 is TGTGCCAGCAGCTTAAATTCCGGGCAAGAGACCCAGTACTTC.

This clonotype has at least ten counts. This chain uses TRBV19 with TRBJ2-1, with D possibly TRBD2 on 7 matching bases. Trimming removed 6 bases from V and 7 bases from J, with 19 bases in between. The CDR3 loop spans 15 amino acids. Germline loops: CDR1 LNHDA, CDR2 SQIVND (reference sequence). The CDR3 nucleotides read TGTGCCAGTAGACCAGGAGGGGGGGTCGGAAATGAGCAGTTCTTC. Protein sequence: CASRPGGGVGNEQFF.

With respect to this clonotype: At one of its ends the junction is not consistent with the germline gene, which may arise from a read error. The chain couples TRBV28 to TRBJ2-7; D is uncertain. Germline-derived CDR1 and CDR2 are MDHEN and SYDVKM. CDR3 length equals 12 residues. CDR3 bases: TGTGCCAGCAGTTTCTTTCAGTCAATTCTCCACTTC. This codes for CASSFFQSILHF.

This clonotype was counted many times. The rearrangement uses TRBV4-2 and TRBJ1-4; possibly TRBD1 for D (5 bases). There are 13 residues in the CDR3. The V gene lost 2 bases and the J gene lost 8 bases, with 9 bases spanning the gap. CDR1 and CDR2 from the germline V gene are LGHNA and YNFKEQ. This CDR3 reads CASSQRGGEKLFF. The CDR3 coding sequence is TGTGCCAGCAGCCAAAGGGGAGGGGAAAAACTGTTTTTT.

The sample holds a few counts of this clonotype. The CDR3 loop is CASSSGLAGGPGEQFF. For the CDR3, the DNA is TGTGCCAGCAGCTCGGGACTAGCGGGAGGGCCGGGTGAGCAGTTCTTC. The genes are TRBV7-3 and TRBJ2-1; 16 bases map to TRBD2. Germline V lookup: CDR1 SGHTA, CDR2 FQGTGA. Trimming at V came to 4 bases and at J to 9 bases, leaving 6 bases not matched to a gene. The CDR3 has 16 amino acids.

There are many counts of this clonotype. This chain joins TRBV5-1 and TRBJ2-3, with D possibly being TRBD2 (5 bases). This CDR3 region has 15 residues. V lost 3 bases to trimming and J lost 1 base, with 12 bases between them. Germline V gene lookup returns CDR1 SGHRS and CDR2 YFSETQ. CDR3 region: CASSSWTEGTDTQYF. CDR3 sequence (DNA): TGCGCCAGCAGCTCTTGGACGGAGGGCACAGATACGCAGTATTTT.

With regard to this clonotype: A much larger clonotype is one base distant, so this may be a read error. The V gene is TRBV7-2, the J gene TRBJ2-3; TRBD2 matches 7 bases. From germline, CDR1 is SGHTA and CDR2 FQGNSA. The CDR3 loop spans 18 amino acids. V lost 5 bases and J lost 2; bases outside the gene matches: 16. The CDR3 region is CASSLGGLVETSTDTQYF. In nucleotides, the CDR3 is TGTGCCAGCAGCCTGGGAGGACTAGTGGAGACCTCCACAGATACGCAGTATTTT.

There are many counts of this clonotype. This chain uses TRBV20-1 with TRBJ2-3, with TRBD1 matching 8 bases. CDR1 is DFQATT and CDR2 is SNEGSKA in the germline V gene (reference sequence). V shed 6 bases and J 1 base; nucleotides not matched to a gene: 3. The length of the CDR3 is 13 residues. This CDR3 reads CSAATGGTDTQYF. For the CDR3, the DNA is TGCAGTGCCGCGACAGGGGGCACAGATACGCAGTATTTT.

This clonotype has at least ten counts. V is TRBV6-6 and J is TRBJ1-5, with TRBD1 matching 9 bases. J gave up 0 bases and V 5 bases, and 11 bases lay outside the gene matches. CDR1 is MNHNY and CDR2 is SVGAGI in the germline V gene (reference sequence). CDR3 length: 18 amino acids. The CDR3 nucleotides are TGTGCCAGCAGTAATGGGGGACAGGGTAGCCTTAGCAATCAGCCCCAGCATTTT. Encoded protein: CASSNGGQGSLSNQPQHF.

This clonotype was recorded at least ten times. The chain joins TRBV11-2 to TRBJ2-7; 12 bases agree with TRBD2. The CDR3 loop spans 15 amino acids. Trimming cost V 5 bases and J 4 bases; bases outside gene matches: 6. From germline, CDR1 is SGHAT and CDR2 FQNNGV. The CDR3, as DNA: TGTGCCAGCAGCACGGGACTAGCGGGTTCGTACGAGCAGTACTTC. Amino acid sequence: CASSTGLAGSYEQYF.

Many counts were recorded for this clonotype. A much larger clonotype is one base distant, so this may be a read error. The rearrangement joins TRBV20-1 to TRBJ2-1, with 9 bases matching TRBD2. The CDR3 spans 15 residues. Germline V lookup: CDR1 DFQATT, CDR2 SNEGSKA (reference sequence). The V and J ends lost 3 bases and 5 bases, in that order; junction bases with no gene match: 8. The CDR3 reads CSASGSGGTHNEQFF. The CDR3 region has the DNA TGCAGTGCTAGCGGGAGCGGGGGGACCCACAATGAGCAGTTCTTC.

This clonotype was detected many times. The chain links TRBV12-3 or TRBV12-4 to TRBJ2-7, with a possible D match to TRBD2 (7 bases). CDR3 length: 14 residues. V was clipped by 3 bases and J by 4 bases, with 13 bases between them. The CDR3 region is CASSFRTAGYEQYF. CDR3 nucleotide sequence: TGTGCCAGCAGTTTCCGGACAGCGGGGTACGAGCAGTACTTC.